This T cell receptor (beta chain) was identified during a study of blood T cell repertoires in COVID-19. Participants were aged about 18 to 89 years from about two dozen US areas. In the authors' workflow: Using reference gene primer amplification, nucleated cell counts were estimated. The repertoire was sequenced with immunoSEQ multiplex PCR; TCRdb's copy has only in-frame clones and lacks some. V, J and clone size were drawn from that table, and D and trimming were deduced from the DNA. The sample contains roughly 430,000 clones, approximately 91% of which appear only once. Losses at the gene ends were 6 bases for V and 4 bases for J; bases not matched to a gene: 11. The CDR3 spans 15 residues. CDR1 and CDR2 (germline): MNHEY, SMNVEV (reference sequence).

V and J are TRBV27 and TRBJ1-1; TRBD1 aligns across 7 bases. The sequencing sample was made of PBMCs or T cells enriched from blood (not recorded which). This sequence originates from a woman aged 35 to 49 with acute COVID-19. CDR3 DNA: TGTGCCAGCAGGCCAGGGGGGTATCGGGTCACTGAAGCTTTCTTT. It encodes CASRPGGYRVTEAFF.